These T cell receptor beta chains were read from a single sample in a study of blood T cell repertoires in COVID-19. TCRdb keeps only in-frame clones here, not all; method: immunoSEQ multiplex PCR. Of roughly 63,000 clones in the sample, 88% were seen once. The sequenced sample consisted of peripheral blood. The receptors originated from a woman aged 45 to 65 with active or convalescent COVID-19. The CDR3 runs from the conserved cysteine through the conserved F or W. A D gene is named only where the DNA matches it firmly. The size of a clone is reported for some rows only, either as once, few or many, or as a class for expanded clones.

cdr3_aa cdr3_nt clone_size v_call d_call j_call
CATSKDRGIINQPQHF TGTGCCACCAGCAAAGACAGGGGAATAATTAATCAGCCCCAGCATTTT - TRBV15 TRBD1 TRBJ1-5
CASSAWENQPQHF TGCGCCAGCAGTGCCTGGGAGAATCAGCCCCAGCATTTT - TRBV10-2 - TRBJ1-5
CASSGQGSYTEAFF TGTGCCAGCAGCGGACAGGGAAGTTACACTGAAGCTTTCTTT once TRBV7-9 TRBD1 TRBJ1-1
CASSFGDGIQGGYTF TGTGCCAGCAGCTTTGGCGACGGGATACAGGGAGGCTACACCTTC few TRBV5-6 - TRBJ1-2
CAISESGASGPQETQYF TGTGCCATCAGTGAGTCCGGAGCTAGCGGCCCCCAAGAGACCCAGTACTTC - TRBV10-3 TRBD2 TRBJ2-5
CASSPLGGAGELFF TGCGCCAGCAGCCCTTTGGGGGGGGCCGGGGAGCTGTTTTTT once TRBV5-1 TRBD2 TRBJ2-2
CASSFGEAGFTEAFF TGTGCCAGCAGTTTTGGGGAAGCGGGTTTCACTGAAGCTTTCTTT - TRBV27 - TRBJ1-1
CASSFSSGGNYGYTF TGTGCCAGCAGTTTTTCATCCGGGGGAAACTATGGCTACACCTTC - TRBV27 - TRBJ1-2
CASSPPGLAYEQYF TGTGCCAGCAGCCCACCGGGACTCGCCTACGAGCAGTACTTC once TRBV3-1/TRBV3-2 - TRBJ2-7
CASSISYAGERELFF TGTGCCAGTAGTATCAGTTATGCGGGAGAACGGGAGCTGTTTTTT - TRBV19 TRBD2 TRBJ2-2
CASSDDNEQFF TGTGCCAGCAGTGACGACAATGAGCAGTTCTTC - TRBV25-1 - TRBJ2-1
CASSLDRNYGYTF TGTGCCAGCAGTTTGGACAGAAACTATGGCTACACCTTC - TRBV28 - TRBJ1-2
CASSLGGGAGTEAFF TGTGCCAGCAGCTTAGGAGGGGGCGCGGGAACTGAAGCTTTCTTT - TRBV11-2 TRBD1 TRBJ1-1
CASSPYPGTSRWLQETQYF TGTGCCAGCAGCCCGTATCCTGGGACTAGCCGGTGGTTACAAGAGACCCAGTACTTC - TRBV3-1/TRBV3-2 TRBD2 TRBJ2-5
CASSLDGQASYEQYF TGTGCCAGCAGCCTGGACGGACAAGCCTCCTACGAGCAGTACTTC - TRBV4-2 - TRBJ2-7
CASRKGTEGSYNEQFF TGTGCCAGTAGAAAAGGCACGGAGGGCTCCTACAATGAGCAGTTCTTC - TRBV19 - TRBJ2-1
CASSQLTSPNTGELFF TGCGCCAGCAGCCAATTGACTAGCCCGAACACCGGGGAGCTGTTTTTT - TRBV4-1 TRBD2 TRBJ2-2
CASSLTGMGYTF TGTGCCAGCAGCTTGACAGGGATGGGCTACACCTTC - TRBV5-6 - TRBJ1-2
CASDGQGEAFF TGTGCCAGCGACGGACAGGGCGAAGCTTTCTTT - TRBV2 TRBD1 TRBJ1-1
CATSGYTREKLFF TGTGCCACCAGCGGTTACACGCGGGAAAAACTGTTTTTT few TRBV15 - TRBJ1-4
CAISEGGASGANVLTF TGTGCCATCAGTGAGGGGGGCGCCTCTGGGGCCAACGTCCTGACTTTC - TRBV10-3 - TRBJ2-6
CSVRDRDNQPQHF TGCAGCGTCCGAGACCGGGACAATCAGCCCCAGCATTTT - TRBV29-1 - TRBJ1-5
CAISEPDRGREYEQYF TGTGCCATCAGTGAGCCGGACAGGGGAAGAGAATACGAGCAGTACTTC - TRBV10-3 TRBD1 TRBJ2-7
CASKGNGQNTEAFF TGTGCCAGCAAAGGGAACGGACAGAACACTGAAGCTTTCTTT - TRBV2 - TRBJ1-1
CASSELGGSTDTQYF TGTGCCAGCAGTGAATTGGGGGGGTCGACAGATACGCAGTATTTT - TRBV25-1 TRBD2 TRBJ2-3
CAISGGTSGNSYEQYF TGTGCCATCAGTGGGGGGACTAGCGGAAACTCCTACGAGCAGTACTTC - TRBV10-3 TRBD2 TRBJ2-7
CASSSPRAGVFGAQYF TGTGCCAGCAGCTCGCCCAGGGCGGGAGTTTTCGGGGCCCAGTACTTC - TRBV5-8 TRBD2 TRBJ2-5
CASSQAGTRRETQYF TGTGCCAGCAGCCAGGCCGGGACTAGACGGGAGACCCAGTACTTC - TRBV3-1/TRBV3-2 TRBD2 TRBJ2-5
CASSTGTTDINEQFF TGTGCCAGCAGCACCGGGACAACTGATATCAATGAGCAGTTCTTC - TRBV6-5 - TRBJ2-1
CAISARGRAPNTEAFF TGTGCCATCAGTGCCCGGGGTCGGGCCCCCAACACTGAAGCTTTCTTT - TRBV10-3 - TRBJ1-1
CASSLSLGADTEAFF TGCGCCAGCAGCTTAAGCCTGGGTGCGGACACTGAAGCTTTCTTT - TRBV5-1 - TRBJ1-1
CASSLKGGHQPQHF TGTGCCAGCAGCCTAAAGGGGGGGCATCAGCCCCAGCATTTT - TRBV6-5 - TRBJ1-5
CASSIMRILGGGGQSEQFF TGTGCCAGTAGTATCATGCGGATTCTCGGCGGGGGAGGGCAAAGCGAGCAGTTCTTC - TRBV19 TRBD2 TRBJ2-1
CASSSRDRPLAGNTIYF TGTGCCAGCAGTTCCCGGGACAGGCCACTCGCTGGAAACACCATATATTTT - TRBV6-2/TRBV6-3 TRBD1 TRBJ1-3
CASSSTGNYGYTF TGTGCCAGTAGTTCGACAGGCAACTATGGCTACACCTTC - TRBV19 - TRBJ1-2
CASSFPPGNTGELFF TGTGCCAGCAGCTTCCCGCCTGGCAACACCGGGGAGCTGTTTTTT - TRBV5-6 - TRBJ2-2
CASSSLQGRGNEKLFF TGTGCCAGCAGCTCATTACAGGGACGGGGTAATGAAAAACTGTTTTTT - TRBV11-2 - TRBJ1-4
CASSLGLSLYNEQFF TGTGCCAGCAGCTTAGGGTTGAGTCTATACAATGAGCAGTTCTTC - TRBV11-1 - TRBJ2-1
CASSHEGGNYNEQFF TGTGCCAGCAGCCATGAGGGCGGTAACTACAATGAGCAGTTCTTC - TRBV3-1/TRBV3-2 - TRBJ2-1
CSVTGSAGNTIYF TGCAGCGTGACAGGTTCGGCTGGAAACACCATATATTTT - TRBV29-1 - TRBJ1-3
CASLGLPTYEQYF TGTGCCAGCCTCGGACTACCGACCTACGAGCAGTACTTC - TRBV19 - TRBJ2-7
CASRQGNEKLFF TGTGCCAGCCGACAGGGTAATGAAAAACTGTTTTTT - TRBV2 TRBD1 TRBJ1-4
CASSLSLEAYEQYF TGTGCCAGCAGCTTGTCACTAGAAGCCTACGAGCAGTACTTC once TRBV5-6 - TRBJ2-7
CASSQASGRSYEQYF TGTGCCAGCAGTCAAGCTAGCGGGAGGTCCTACGAGCAGTACTTC - TRBV2 TRBD2 TRBJ2-7
CASSYFGTSDSYEQYF TGTGCCAGCAGTTACTTCGGGACTAGCGACTCCTACGAGCAGTACTTC once TRBV6-5 TRBD2 TRBJ2-7
CAIRGDRLNTEAFF TGTGCCATCAGGGGGGACAGACTGAACACTGAAGCTTTCTTT - TRBV10-3 TRBD1 TRBJ1-1
CASSQSEVAGGPKDEQFF TGCGCCAGCAGTCAATCGGAGGTAGCGGGAGGGCCGAAGGATGAGCAGTTCTTC - TRBV23-1 TRBD2 TRBJ2-1
CASSSYRVDTEAFF TGTGCCAGCAGCTCGTACAGGGTAGACACTGAAGCTTTCTTT - TRBV7-2 - TRBJ1-1
CSVENGGNEQYF TGCAGCGTTGAGAACGGGGGGAACGAGCAGTACTTC - TRBV29-1 TRBD2 TRBJ2-7
CASSFGATDTQYF TGCGCCAGCAGCTTTGGGGCCACAGATACGCAGTATTTT - TRBV5-1 - TRBJ2-3
CASSLSAEYTDTQYF TGCGCCAGCAGCTTATCAGCGGAATACACAGATACGCAGTATTTT - TRBV5-1 - TRBJ2-3
CASRRGLAGGQETQYF TGTGCCAGCAGAAGAGGACTAGCGGGAGGGCAAGAGACCCAGTACTTC few TRBV7-8 TRBD2 TRBJ2-5
CASRELAGRGTDTQYF TGCGCCAGCAGAGAACTTGCCGGTCGGGGCACAGATACGCAGTATTTT - TRBV5-1 - TRBJ2-3
CASSQGTHTDTQYF TGTGCCAGCAGCCAGGGGACCCACACAGATACGCAGTATTTT - TRBV5-6 - TRBJ2-3
CASSLGQNSYNEQFF TGTGCCAGCAGCTTGGGGCAGAACTCCTACAATGAGCAGTTCTTC - TRBV7-2 - TRBJ2-1